The rows below give T cell receptor beta chains drawn from one sample of a study of blood T cell repertoires in COVID-19. The protocol was immunoSEQ multiplex PCR, while the TCRdb copy is restricted to in-frame clones and leaves out a portion. The table includes hundreds of thousands of clones, over 80% detected once. The sample taken for sequencing was PBMCs or T cells enriched from blood (not recorded which). The receptors originated from a woman under 30 who had recovered from COVID-19. The CDR3 runs from the conserved cysteine through the conserved F or W. A D gene is named only where the DNA matches it firmly. Clone size is given for some rows only: seen once, a few or many times, or a class if the clone is expanded.

.	TRBV27	TRBJ1-5	.	CASSYRDSNQPQHF	TGTGCCAGCAGTTACAGGGATAGCAATCAGCCCCAGCATTTT
.	TRBV7-3	TRBJ1-5	.	CASSLTGGTERQPQHF	TGTGCCAGCAGCTTAACGGGAGGTACAGAACGGCAGCCCCAGCATTTT
.	TRBV20-1	TRBJ1-2	.	CSASQGNYGYTF	TGCAGTGCTAGTCAGGGTAACTATGGCTACACCTTC
.	TRBV5-5	TRBJ1-3	.	CASSPRTDGTSGNTIYF	TGTGCCAGCAGCCCCAGGACAGACGGAACCTCTGGAAACACCATATATTTT
.	TRBV7-2	TRBJ2-7	TRBD2	CASSLSVAGGYEQYF	TGTGCCAGCAGCTTATCTGTGGCGGGAGGTTACGAGCAGTACTTC
.	TRBV4-3	TRBJ1-3	.	CASSQDHGQGNGNTIYF	TGCGCCAGCAGCCAAGATCACGGCCAGGGGAATGGAAACACCATATATTTT
.	TRBV2	TRBJ2-1	TRBD2	CASKPGLAGVYEQFF	TGTGCCAGCAAACCGGGACTAGCGGGAGTCTATGAGCAGTTCTTC
.	TRBV4-2	TRBJ1-5	.	CASSQVLETSSNQPQHF	TGTGCCAGCAGCCAAGTTCTGGAGACCTCGAGCAATCAGCCCCAGCATTTT
.	TRBV9	TRBJ2-7	TRBD2	CASSVDDLERGAYEQYF	TGTGCCAGCAGCGTAGATGATTTGGAGCGGGGGGCCTACGAGCAGTACTTC
few	TRBV6-2/TRBV6-3	TRBJ1-3	TRBD1	CASSYLLQAGQGRSGNTIYF	TGTGCCAGCAGTTACCTTCTTCAAGCCGGACAGGGCCGTAGTGGAAACACCATATATTTT
.	TRBV5-1	TRBJ2-3	.	CASSLVGAGDTQYF	TGCGCCAGCAGCTTGGTAGGTGCGGGAGATACGCAGTATTTT
.	TRBV7-2	TRBJ2-1	.	CASSLGALSYNEQFF	TGTGCCAGCAGCTTGGGGGCTCTGTCGTACAATGAGCAGTTCTTC
.	TRBV3-1/TRBV3-2	TRBJ2-7	TRBD1	CASSPPLGTGPYEQYF	TGTGCCAGCAGCCCTCCTTTAGGGACAGGTCCCTACGAGCAGTACTTC
.	TRBV15	TRBJ2-1	TRBD2	CATSRGASGRVFYNEQFF	TGTGCCACCAGCAGAGGTGCTAGCGGGAGAGTTTTCTACAATGAGCAGTTCTTC
.	TRBV14	TRBJ1-3	.	CASSQAHWNTIYF	TGTGCCAGCAGCCAGGCTCATTGGAACACCATATATTTT
.	TRBV29-1	TRBJ2-3	.	CSVGMGTGTDTQYF	TGCAGCGTTGGGATGGGCACGGGCACAGATACGCAGTATTTT
once	TRBV4-3	TRBJ1-5	.	CASSQDSLSFQPQHF	TGCGCCAGCAGCCAAGATAGCTTGAGTTTCCAGCCCCAGCATTTT
.	TRBV5-4	TRBJ2-5	TRBD2	CASSRTSFSETQYF	TGTGCCAGCAGCCGGACTAGCTTTTCGGAGACCCAGTACTTC
few	TRBV19	TRBJ2-3	.	CARYVPGRGLFLRTDTQYF	TGTGCCAGGTACGTCCCCGGGCGGGGGCTTTTCCTACGCACAGATACGCAGTATTTT
.	TRBV7-2	TRBJ2-3	.	CASSFRLADTQYF	TGTGCCAGCAGCTTCCGACTGGCAGATACGCAGTATTTT
.	TRBV2	TRBJ1-5	.	CASSGVTQPQHF	TGTGCCAGCAGTGGAGTTACTCAGCCCCAGCATTTT
.	TRBV7-2	TRBJ1-2	.	CASSNQPGEYGYTF	TGTGCCAGCAGCAACCAACCAGGGGAGTATGGCTACACCTTC
once	TRBV18	TRBJ1-5	.	CASTRTVNSNQPQHF	TGTGCCAGCACGCGGACAGTAAATAGCAATCAGCCCCAGCATTTT
few	TRBV27	TRBJ1-4	.	CASSPRVRIEKLFF	TGTGCCAGCAGTCCCAGGGTGAGGATTGAAAAACTGTTTTTT
.	TRBV5-4	TRBJ1-2	.	CASSAEGGAYGYTF	TGTGCCAGCAGCGCCGAAGGGGGGGCTTATGGCTACACCTTC
.	TRBV9	TRBJ2-1	TRBD2	CASSDRDYYSEQFF	TGTGCCAGCAGCGACCGGGACTACTATTCGGAGCAGTTCTTC
.	TRBV5-5	TRBJ1-2	TRBD1	CASSAFGTDRANYGYTF	TGTGCCAGCAGCGCTTTCGGGACAGACCGAGCTAACTATGGCTACACCTTC
.	TRBV4-3	TRBJ1-2	.	CASSQDRSLVTF	TGCGCCAGCAGCCAAGATCGTTCTCTTGTCACCTTC
.	TRBV27	TRBJ2-3	TRBD2	CASSSLLAGLTDTQYF	TGTGCCAGCAGTTCTTTACTAGCGGGGCTGACAGATACGCAGTATTTT
.	TRBV11-2	TRBJ1-1	TRBD1	CASSPQGGRTEAFF	TGTGCCAGCAGCCCACAGGGGGGGAGGACTGAAGCTTTCTTT
.	TRBV2	TRBJ1-2	.	CASSEIWQSDYGYTF	TGTGCCAGCAGTGAAATATGGCAGTCCGACTATGGCTACACCTTC
.	TRBV30	TRBJ2-1	.	CAWSVIGGGRDEQFF	TGTGCCTGGAGTGTAATCGGTGGGGGCAGGGATGAGCAGTTCTTC
.	TRBV7-9	TRBJ2-5	.	CASSSFGAPGETQYF	TGTGCCAGCAGCTCATTTGGCGCTCCGGGGGAGACCCAGTACTTC
.	TRBV29-1	TRBJ2-1	.	CSVEEGYNEQFF	TGCAGCGTTGAGGAGGGGTACAATGAGCAGTTCTTC
.	TRBV4-2	TRBJ2-1	.	CASSQEGTGRGDNEQFF	TGTGCCAGCAGCCAAGAAGGTACGGGTAGGGGCGACAATGAGCAGTTCTTC
.	TRBV5-6	TRBJ2-1	.	CASSLSLDLNEQFF	TGTGCCAGCAGCTTATCTCTAGACCTCAATGAGCAGTTCTTC
.	TRBV9	TRBJ2-3	.	CASSYQDRADTQYF	TGTGCCAGCAGCTACCAGGACAGAGCAGATACGCAGTATTTT
.	TRBV5-1	TRBJ2-1	.	CASSSTTGDNEQFF	TGCGCCAGCAGCTCTACTACAGGCGACAATGAGCAGTTCTTC